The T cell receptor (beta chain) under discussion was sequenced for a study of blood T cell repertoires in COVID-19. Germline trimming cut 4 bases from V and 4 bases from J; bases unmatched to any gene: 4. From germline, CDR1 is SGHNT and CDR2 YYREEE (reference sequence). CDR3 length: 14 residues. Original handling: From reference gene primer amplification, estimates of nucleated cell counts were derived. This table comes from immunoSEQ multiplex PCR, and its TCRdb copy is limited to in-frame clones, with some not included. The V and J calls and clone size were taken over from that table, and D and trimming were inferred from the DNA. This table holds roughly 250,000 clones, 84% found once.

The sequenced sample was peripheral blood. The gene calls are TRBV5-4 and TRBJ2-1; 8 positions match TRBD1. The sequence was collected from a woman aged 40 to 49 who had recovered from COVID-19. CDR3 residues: CASSRQGSYNEQFF. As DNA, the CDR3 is TGTGCCAGCAGCCGACAGGGGTCTTACAATGAGCAGTTCTTC.